The 10 T cell receptor beta chains presented below share a single source sample, sequenced in a study of blood T cell repertoires in COVID-19. The table came from immunoSEQ multiplex PCR; TCRdb's copy has only in-frame clones and leaves some out. The sample shows tens of thousands of clones, approximately 83% of them seen only once. The sequenced sample was peripheral blood. The source of these receptors is a human donor with acute or convalescent COVID-19. The donor label of this sample is uncertain.

This chain links TRBV11-2 with TRBJ2-1; 9 nucleotides line up with TRBD2. Germline V gene data show CDR1 as SGHAT and CDR2 as FQNNGV. The CDR3 extends over 15 amino acids. The J segment lost 10 bases and the V segment lost 7 bases, leaving 14 bases of the junction unmatched. The CDR3 loop is CASTPSVAGAREQFF. CDR3 nucleotide sequence: TGTGCCAGCACCCCTTCGGTAGCGGGGGCACGGGAGCAGTTCTTC.

CDR3 in amino acids: CASSIRGQGNYGYTF. The CDR3 DNA sequence: TGTGCCAGCAGTATCAGAGGACAGGGAAACTATGGCTACACCTTC. The rearrangement links TRBV27 to TRBJ1-2; 8 bases match TRBD1. Unmatched junction bases numbered 7, after V lost 5 bases and J lost 2 bases. Germline CDR1 MNHEY, CDR2 SMNVEV (reference sequence). The length of the CDR3 is 15 residues.

This clone was observed a single time. The chain uses TRBV28 and TRBJ1-5, with a weak D call TRBD1 (6 bases). Per the germline V gene, CDR1 is MDHEN and CDR2 is SYDVKM. Deletions cut 8 bases from V and 2 bases from J, with 22 bases between. CDR3 length: 17 amino acids. The CDR3 region is CASLPYQQGLGNQPQHF. The CDR3 DNA reads TGTGCCAGCTTACCATACCAACAGGGATTAGGCAATCAGCCCCAGCATTTT.

The V call is TRBV30, the J call TRBJ1-3; no firm D call. The CDR3 contains 14 residues. The germline gives CDR1 GTSNPN, CDR2 SVGIG (reference sequence). Trimming cost V 4 bases and J 0 bases, with 10 bases left between them. CDR3 in DNA: TGTGCCTGGATGGCAGTCAGCTCTGGAAACACCATATATTTT. It is translated as CAWMAVSSGNTIYF.

The V and J genes are TRBV19 and TRBJ2-2; 11 positions match TRBD1. The junction had 5 bases not matched to a gene; V was cut back by 6 bases and J by 5 bases. Looked up from germline, CDR1 is LNHDA and CDR2 is SQIVND (reference sequence). The length of the CDR3 is 15 residues. In DNA form, the CDR3 reads TGTGCCAGTAGATCCGGGACAGGGGGAACCGGGGAGCTGTTTTTT. It translates to CASRSGTGGTGELFF.

This chain connects TRBV15 to TRBJ2-2; possibly TRBD1 for D (6 bases). V was trimmed by 0 bases and J by 0 bases, leaving 8 bases between them. The CDR3 runs 16 residues. Germline assignment: CDR1 LNHNV and CDR2 YYDKDF (reference sequence). The CDR3 DNA reads TGTGCCACCAGCAGAGATTGGGACACGAACACCGGGGAGCTGTTTTTT. Protein sequence: CATSRDWDTNTGELFF.

The rearrangement joins TRBV12-5 to TRBJ1-1; TRBD1 is a possible D gene (5 bases). Deletions cut 4 bases from V and 3 bases from J, with 21 bases between. The CDR3 length is 17 residues. Germline CDR1 and CDR2: LGHNT and FRNRAP. The CDR3 region has the DNA TGTGCTAGTGGTTGGAATGCCAGGGAAGAAAAGCACACTGAAGCTTTCTTT. Amino acid sequence: CASGWNAREEKHTEAFF.

The V gene is TRBV12-3 or TRBV12-4, the J gene TRBJ1-1; unclear D gene. Trimming cost V 1 base and J 11 bases, with 8 bases left between them. The CDR3 runs to 11 residues. The CDR3 region has the DNA TGTGCCAGCAGTTTAGGAGGGCACGCTTTCTTT. It specifies CASSLGGHAFF.

A single count supports this clone. The chain carries TRBV15 and TRBJ1-1; maybe TRBD1 (6 bases). V gave up 0 bases and J gave up 1 base, with 12 bases separating them. Germline V gene lookup returns CDR1 LNHNV and CDR2 YYDKDF (reference sequence). The CDR3 has 16 amino acids. CDR3 amino acids: CATSRDFGRGNTEAFF. The CDR3 bases are TGTGCCACCAGCAGAGATTTCGGCAGGGGGAACACTGAAGCTTTCTTT.

This chain joins TRBV4-1 and TRBJ1-5; D uncertain. V shed 0 bases and J shed 2 bases, with 8 bases lying between them. The germline V gene has CDR1 MGHRA and CDR2 YSYEKL. The CDR3 totals 15 residues. Here the CDR3 reads CASSQEATRNQPQHF. CDR3 nucleotides: TGCGCCAGCAGCCAAGAGGCAACCCGCAATCAGCCCCAGCATTTT.